The 18 T cell receptor beta chains listed next were all sequenced from one sample in a study of blood T cell repertoires in COVID-19. Sequenced by immunoSEQ multiplex PCR; TCRdb stores in-frame clones only, minus some. In the table there are approximately 250,000 clones, 86% of which are singletons. The source material was peripheral blood. The receptors come from a man between 40 and 49 years old with active or convalescent COVID-19.

As concerns this clone: The same CDR3 can be traced to other DNA sequences in this sample. The V gene is TRBV5-1, the J gene TRBJ2-5, with 10 bases identical to TRBD1. In germline, CDR1 is SGHRS, CDR2 YFSETQ. The CDR3 is 14 residues long. V lost 4 bases, J lost 5 bases, and 5 bases stayed unmatched. DNA for the CDR3: TGCGCCAGCAGCCCGGGACAGGGGCGGGAGACCCAGTACTTC. Amino acid sequence: CASSPGQGRETQYF.

The chain employs TRBV3-1 (or the pseudogene TRBV3-2) and TRBJ2-5; D is possibly TRBD1 (6 bases). The CDR3 is 15 residues long. Trimming removed 4 bases from V and 9 bases from J, with 21 bases in between. Per the germline V gene, CDR1 is LGHDT and CDR2 is YNNKEL (reference sequence). CDR3 bases: TGTGCCAGCAGCCTCGCTTCTGCAGGGCCAGGGGCCCAGTACTTC. Residues: CASSLASAGPGAQYF.

The chain employs TRBV5-1 and TRBJ2-4; possibly TRBD1 for D (5 bases). Germline V gene sequence: CDR1 SGHRS, CDR2 YFSETQ. V gave up 4 bases and J gave up 8 bases, with 10 bases separating them. The CDR3 length is 12 residues. CDR3 in DNA: TGCGCCAGCAGCGAAAGGGGTGACATTCAGTACTTC. Protein product: CASSERGDIQYF.

The chain is built from TRBV16 and TRBJ2-1; 7 bases agree with TRBD2. The V segment lost 4 bases and the J segment 8 bases; nucleotides outside the gene matches: 11. The CDR3 contains 15 residues. Germline assignment: CDR1 KGHSY and CDR2 FQNENV. The CDR3 spells CASSLPPGAGHEQFF. CDR3 in DNA: TGTGCCAGCAGCCTCCCCCCGGGAGCGGGGCATGAGCAGTTCTTC. Full variable domain (outside the CDR3, taken from reference TRBV16 and TRBJ2-1): GEEVAQTPKHLVRGEGQKAKLYCAPIKGHSYVFWYQQVLKNEFKFLISFQNENVFDETGMPKERFSAKCLPNSPCSLEIQATKLEDSAVYFCASSLPPGAGHEQFFGPGTRLTVL.

This clone has a handful of counts. V usage is TRBV9 and J usage is TRBJ2-1; 12 bases line up with TRBD2. After removal of 0 bases from V and 4 bases from J, the junction contained 2 bases not matched to a gene. Germline CDR1 reads SGDLS; CDR2 reads YYNGEE. This CDR3 region has 16 residues. CDR3 in DNA: TGTGCCAGCAGCGTAGGGACTAGCGGGAAGTACAATGAGCAGTTCTTC. It yields the protein CASSVGTSGKYNEQFF.

The chain is built from TRBV5-8 and TRBJ2-2; possibly TRBD1 for D (7 bases). V dropped 5 bases and J dropped 1 base, with 24 bases sitting between them. Germline CDR1 is SGHTS and CDR2 is YDEGEE. This CDR3 spans 19 amino acids. The CDR3 reads CASRDEAAGGILNTGELFF. The CDR3 bases are TGTGCCAGCAGGGACGAGGCGGCAGGGGGGATTTTGAACACCGGGGAGCTGTTTTTT.

This clone appeared a few times. The V and J genes are TRBV25-1 and TRBJ2-1, with a possible D match to TRBD1 (6 bases). This CDR3 is 11 amino acids long. The germline V gene encodes CDR1 MGHDK and CDR2 SYGVNS. V lost 5 bases and J lost 13, with 12 bases in between. CDR3 coding DNA: TGTGCCAGCAGTATACAGGGACCACAGTTCTTC. Translating it yields CASSIQGPQFF.

This clone was seen only once. The V call is TRBV14, the J call TRBJ2-5, with 12 bases aligning to TRBD1. The J segment lost 5 bases and the V segment lost 5 bases, leaving 9 bases of the junction unmatched. The CDR3 length is 16 residues. The germline V gene has CDR1 SGHDN and CDR2 FVKESK. Here the CDR3 DNA reads TGTGCCAGCAGCTATCCACCGGGACAGGGGGCGGAGACCCAGTACTTC. Encoded protein: CASSYPPGQGAETQYF.

V usage is TRBV25-1 and J usage is TRBJ2-2; TRBD1 might be the D (6 bases). The CDR3 sequence is 14 residues long. The germline V and J ends were trimmed by 9 bases and 4 bases, with 15 bases remaining between them. Germline CDR1 MGHDK, CDR2 SYGVNS. The CDR3 sequence is CASETGSPTGELFF. As DNA, the CDR3 is TGTGCCAGTGAGACAGGTTCACCCACCGGGGAGCTGTTTTTT.

The rearrangement uses TRBV10-3 and TRBJ2-6; D might be TRBD1 (6 bases). The CDR3 totals 20 residues. CDR1 and CDR2 (germline): ENHRY, SYGVKD. Trimming removed 8 bases at V and 1 base at J, with 27 bases between. The CDR3 DNA is TGTGCCATCCAGGGGCGGCGTTCGATCAATCCGGGTTCTGGGGCCAACGTCCTGACTTTC. It is translated as CAIQGRRSINPGSGANVLTF.

This clone was observed a single time. V usage is TRBV30 and J usage is TRBJ1-6, with D perhaps TRBD1 (5 bases). CDR3 size: 16 residues. The V gene lost 1 base and the J gene lost 4 bases, with 14 bases spanning the gap. Germline lookup yields CDR1 GTSNPN and CDR2 SVGIG (reference sequence). CDR3 nucleotide sequence: TGTGCCTGGAGTGCGGAACAGGCCGTTTATAATTCACCCCTCCACTTT. Protein: CAWSAEQAVYNSPLHF.

In DNA, the CDR3 is TGTGCCACCAGTGACCCCATAACAGGGGAACCCTACAATGAGCAGTTCTTC. Translating gives CATSDPITGEPYNEQFF. The gene calls are TRBV24-1 and TRBJ2-1; 7 bases match TRBD1. V lost 4 bases to trimming and J lost 2 bases; unmatched junction nucleotides: 10. This CDR3 has 17 amino acids. CDR1 is KGHDR, CDR2 SFDVKD, per germline.

The chain carries TRBV18 and TRBJ1-1; 9 bases align to TRBD1. Germline V CDR1 and CDR2: KGHSH, LQKENI. J lost 9 bases, V lost 3 bases, and 5 bases had no gene match. The CDR3 covers 13 residues. The CDR3 loop is CASSPTGGWKAFF. The DNA for the CDR3 is TGTGCCAGCTCACCCACAGGGGGCTGGAAAGCTTTCTTT. The full variable domain, with the rest looked up from reference TRBV18 and TRBJ1-1, is NAGVMQNPRHLVRRRGQEARLRCSPMKGHSHVYWYRQLPEEGLKFMVYLQKENIIDESGMPKERFSAEFPKEGPSILRIQQVVRGDSAAYFCASSPTGGWKAFFGQGTRLTVV.

V and J are TRBV29-1 and TRBJ1-5; 8 bases align to TRBD1. Trimming took 4 bases from V and 5 from J; bases not matched to a gene: 7. This CDR3 is built from 14 residues. CDR1 and CDR2 from the germline V gene are SQVTM and ANQGSEA. The CDR3 is CSVAGRGQDQPQHF. In DNA, the CDR3 is TGCAGCGTTGCCGGCAGGGGGCAGGATCAGCCCCAGCATTTT.

The V gene is TRBV18, the J gene TRBJ2-7; D is ambiguous. CDR3 size: 14 residues. V was shortened by 6 bases and J by 5 bases, with 17 bases between the two germline ends. Germline V CDR1 and CDR2: KGHSH, LQKENI. The CDR3 reads CASSSLTREDEQYF. Written as DNA, the CDR3 is TGTGCCAGCTCGTCTCTCACTCGCGAGGACGAGCAGTACTTC. The variable domain in full, with the rest retrieved from reference TRBV18 and TRBJ2-7, is NAGVMQNPRHLVRRRGQEARLRCSPMKGHSHVYWYRQLPEEGLKFMVYLQKENIIDESGMPKERFSAEFPKEGPSILRIQQVVRGDSAAYFCASSSLTREDEQYFGPGTRLTVT.

This chain connects TRBV4-2 to TRBJ1-3; no reliable D call. Germline V gene data show CDR1 as LGHNA and CDR2 as YNFKEQ. The CDR3 length is 18 residues. V lost 0 bases to trimming and J lost 0 bases, with 15 bases between them. The CDR3 nucleotides are TGTGCCAGCAGCCAAGAACCCTTGAACAGCAACTCTGGAAACACCATATATTTT. Translation: CASSQEPLNSNSGNTIYF.

In its sample, this clone was seen a few times. The V gene is TRBV30, the J gene TRBJ1-4, with D tentatively TRBD1 (6 bases). V gave up 2 bases and J gave up 4 bases, with 11 bases separating them. Germline assignment: CDR1 GTSNPN and CDR2 SVGIG (reference sequence). This CDR3 contains 14 residues. In nucleotides, the CDR3 is TGTGCCTGGAGTCGACAGGTGATTAATGAAAAACTGTTTTTT. Encoded protein: CAWSRQVINEKLFF.

A single count supports this clone. Other DNA sequences of this sample code for an identical CDR3. The V and J genes are TRBV5-1 and TRBJ2-1; 8 bases line up with TRBD2. The CDR3 extends over 16 amino acids. V was clipped by 2 bases and J by 8 bases; unmatched bases: 12. CDR1 is SGHRS and CDR2 is YFSETQ in the germline V gene. The CDR3 loop is CASSFGAGTRGYEQFF. The CDR3 DNA reads TGCGCCAGCAGCTTTGGGGCCGGGACTAGGGGGTATGAGCAGTTCTTC.